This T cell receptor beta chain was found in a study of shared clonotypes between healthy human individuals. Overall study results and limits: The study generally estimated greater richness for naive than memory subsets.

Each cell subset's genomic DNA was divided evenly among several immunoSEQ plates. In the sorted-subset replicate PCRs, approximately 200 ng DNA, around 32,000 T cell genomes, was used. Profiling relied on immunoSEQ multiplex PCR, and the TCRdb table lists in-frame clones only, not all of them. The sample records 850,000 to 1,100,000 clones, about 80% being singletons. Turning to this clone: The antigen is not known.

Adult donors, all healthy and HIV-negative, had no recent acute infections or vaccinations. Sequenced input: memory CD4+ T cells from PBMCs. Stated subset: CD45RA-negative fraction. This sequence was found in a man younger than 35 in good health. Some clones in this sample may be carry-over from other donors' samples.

The CDR3 loop reads CASSHHLSGRNTGELFF. The CDR3, as DNA: TGCGCCAGCAGCCACCACCTGAGCGGGAGGAACACCGGGGAGCTGTTTTTT. The chain is built from TRBV4-3 and TRBJ2-2, with 8 positions matching TRBD2. The J segment lost 1 base and the V segment lost 3 bases, leaving 7 bases of the junction unmatched. The CDR3 loop spans 17 amino acids. CDR1 and CDR2 (germline): LGHNA, YSLEER.